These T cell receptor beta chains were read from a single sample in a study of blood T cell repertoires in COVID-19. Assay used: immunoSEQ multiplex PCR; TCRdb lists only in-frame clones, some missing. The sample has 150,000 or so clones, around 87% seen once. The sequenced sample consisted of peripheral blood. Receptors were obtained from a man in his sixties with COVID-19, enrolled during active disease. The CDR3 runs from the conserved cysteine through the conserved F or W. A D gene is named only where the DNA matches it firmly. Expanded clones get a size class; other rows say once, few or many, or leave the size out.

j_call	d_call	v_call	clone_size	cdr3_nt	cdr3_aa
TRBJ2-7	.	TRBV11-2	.	TGTGCCAGCAGCGGACTTGTAAACGAGCAGTACTTC	CASSGLVNEQYF
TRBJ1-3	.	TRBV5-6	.	TGTGCCAGCAGCGGAACAGGTCGCTCTGGAAACACCATATATTTT	CASSGTGRSGNTIYF
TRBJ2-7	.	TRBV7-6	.	TGTGCCAGCAGCTTGGACTACACGTCCTACGAGCAGTACTTC	CASSLDYTSYEQYF
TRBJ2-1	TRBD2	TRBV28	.	TGTGCCAGCAGTCCAACCGGGGGGAACTACAATGAGCAGTTCTTC	CASSPTGGNYNEQFF
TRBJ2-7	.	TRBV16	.	TGTGCCAGCAGCCGCGCACGCAGGGGTAGTGGTGACGAGCAGTACTTC	CASSRARRGSGDEQYF
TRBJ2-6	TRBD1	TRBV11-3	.	TGTGCCAGCAGCTTACAGGGGGCCGGGGCCAACGTCCTGACTTTC	CASSLQGAGANVLTF
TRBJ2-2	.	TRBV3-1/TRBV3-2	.	TGTGCCAGCAGCCAAGCTTTGAACACCGGGGAGCTGTTTTTT	CASSQALNTGELFF
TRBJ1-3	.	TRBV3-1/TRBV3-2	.	TGTGCCAGCAGCCAGGAGGCTTGGTCTGGAAACACCATATATTTT	CASSQEAWSGNTIYF
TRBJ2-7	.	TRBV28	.	TGTGCCACCCCGAGGAGCTCCTACGAGCAGTACTTC	CATPRSSYEQYF
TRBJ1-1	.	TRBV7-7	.	TGTGCTAGCAGCCAATCAGTGAACACTGAAGCTTTCTTT	CASSQSVNTEAFF
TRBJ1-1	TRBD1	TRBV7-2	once	TGTGCCAGCAGCCCCCCCTCGGGACAGGGGGCGACTGAAGCTTTCTTT	CASSPPSGQGATEAFF
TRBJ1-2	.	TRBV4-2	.	TGTGCCAGCAGCCAAGGGACCGCTCCCGGGAGCTACACCTTC	CASSQGTAPGSYTF
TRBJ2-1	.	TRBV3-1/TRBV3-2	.	TGTGCCAGCAGCCAAGACGCGAAAGAAAAGCAGTTCTTC	CASSQDAKEKQFF
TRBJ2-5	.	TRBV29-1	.	TGCAGCGTTGGGGCGTTTCAAGAGACCCAGTACTTC	CSVGAFQETQYF
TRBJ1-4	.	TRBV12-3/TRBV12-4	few	TGTGCCAGCAGTTTAGGACAGGAAAAACTGTTTTTT	CASSLGQEKLFF
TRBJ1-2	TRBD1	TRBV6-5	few	TGTGCCAGCAGTTACTCGGGACAGGGGGCTGGCTACACCTTC	CASSYSGQGAGYTF
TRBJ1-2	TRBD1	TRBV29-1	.	TGCAGCGTGGGACAGGGCTACACCTTC	CSVGQGYTF
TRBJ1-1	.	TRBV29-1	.	TGCAGCGGAGGACAGTTGAACACTGAAGCTTTCTTT	CSGGQLNTEAFF
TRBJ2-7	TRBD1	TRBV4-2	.	TGTGCCAGCAGCCAGGCCGGGACAGACTACGAGCAGTACTTC	CASSQAGTDYEQYF
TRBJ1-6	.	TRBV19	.	TGTGCCAGCACACCCGCTCAGGGCACGAATTCACCCCTCCACTTT	CASTPAQGTNSPLHF
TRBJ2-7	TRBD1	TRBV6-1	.	TGTGCCAGCAGTGAAGGGGACAGGGATTTGCGGGAGCAGTACTTC	CASSEGDRDLREQYF
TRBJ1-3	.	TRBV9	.	TGTGCCAGCAGCGTCGGGTCCACCTCTGGAAACACCATATATTTT	CASSVGSTSGNTIYF
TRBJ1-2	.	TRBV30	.	TGTGCCTGGACCTCCGGGAGGGGGGGGGATCGCGGCTACACCTTC	CAWTSGRGGDRGYTF
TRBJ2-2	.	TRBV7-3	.	TGTGCCAGCAGCTTGGGAGCTGGGGAGCTGTTTTTT	CASSLGAGELFF
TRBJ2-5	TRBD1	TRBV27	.	TGTGCCAGCAGTTTAGTTTCAGGGGGAGAGACCCAGTACTTC	CASSLVSGGETQYF
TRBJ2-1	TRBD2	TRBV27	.	TGTGCCAGCAGCCCTAGTACACTAGCGGGGGGGCTTTTAGGAGAGCAGTTCTTC	CASSPSTLAGGLLGEQFF
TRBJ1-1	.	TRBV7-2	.	TGTGCCAGCAGCGCGGCGGCCTGGAACACTGAAGCTTTCTTT	CASSAAAWNTEAFF
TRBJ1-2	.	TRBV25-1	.	TGTGCCAGCAGTGACAGGAATCAATATGGCTACACCTTC	CASSDRNQYGYTF
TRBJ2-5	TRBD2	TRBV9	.	TGTGCCAGCAGCGTAGGGAGCGGGGGGGCCTCGGCCGAGACCCAGTACTTC	CASSVGSGGASAETQYF
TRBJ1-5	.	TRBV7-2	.	TGTGCCAGCAGCTTAGTACAGGGTGACAATCAGCCCCAGCATTTT	CASSLVQGDNQPQHF
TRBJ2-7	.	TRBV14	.	TGTGCCAGCAGCCAAGTTACCTCGGACTGGTACGAGCAGTACTTC	CASSQVTSDWYEQYF
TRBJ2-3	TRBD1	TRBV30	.	TGTGCCAGAGACAGGGTGGGAGATACGCAGTATTTT	CARDRVGDTQYF
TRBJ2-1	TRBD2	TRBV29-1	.	TGCAGCGTTCCGCCTAGCGGCTCCTACAATGAGCAGTTCTTC	CSVPPSGSYNEQFF
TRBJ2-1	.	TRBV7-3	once	TGTGCCAGCAGCTTAACAGGGGCGTCTTACAATGAGCAGTTCTTC	CASSLTGASYNEQFF
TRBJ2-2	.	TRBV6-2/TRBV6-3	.	TGTGCCAGCAGCCCTACGCCCCCTAGCGCTAGGGGAAACACCGGGGAGCTGTTTTTT	CASSPTPPSARGNTGELFF
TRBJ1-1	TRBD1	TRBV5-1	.	TGCGCCAGCAGCTTGGGACAGGGATGGACTGAAGCTTTCTTT	CASSLGQGWTEAFF
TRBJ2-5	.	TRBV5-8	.	TGTGCCAGCAGCCGCCCTTCTAGCGACCAAGAGACCCAGTACTTC	CASSRPSSDQETQYF
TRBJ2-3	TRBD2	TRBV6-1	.	TGTGCCAGCAGTGAACAAGCGGGAAGCACAGATACGCAGTATTTT	CASSEQAGSTDTQYF
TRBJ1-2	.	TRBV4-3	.	TGCGCCAGCAGCCGGTGGCTGACAGGAAACTATGGCTACACCTTC	CASSRWLTGNYGYTF
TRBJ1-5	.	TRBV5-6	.	TGTGCCAGCAGCTTGTTAACAGACTATAGCAATCAGCCCCAGCATTTT	CASSLLTDYSNQPQHF
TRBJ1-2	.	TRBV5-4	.	TGTGCCAGCAGCAAGTCAGGGGTCTATGGCTACACCTTC	CASSKSGVYGYTF
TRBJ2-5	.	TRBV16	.	TGTGCCAGCAGCGGGCGACAGTCCCGGGAGACCCAGTACTTC	CASSGRQSRETQYF
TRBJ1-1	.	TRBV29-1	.	TGCAGCGCCCCTGTGCCAGGGTTCACTGAAGCTTTCTTT	CSAPVPGFTEAFF
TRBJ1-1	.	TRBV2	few	TGTGCCAGCAGTGCGGGCACTGAAGCTTTCTTT	CASSAGTEAFF
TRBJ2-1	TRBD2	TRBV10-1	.	TGCGCCAGCAGTTTGCGGGAGGGCCCCTACAATGAGCAGTTCTTC	CASSLREGPYNEQFF
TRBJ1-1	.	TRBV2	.	TGTGCCAGCCTCGTCCTAGGGAACACTGAAGCTTTCTTT	CASLVLGNTEAFF